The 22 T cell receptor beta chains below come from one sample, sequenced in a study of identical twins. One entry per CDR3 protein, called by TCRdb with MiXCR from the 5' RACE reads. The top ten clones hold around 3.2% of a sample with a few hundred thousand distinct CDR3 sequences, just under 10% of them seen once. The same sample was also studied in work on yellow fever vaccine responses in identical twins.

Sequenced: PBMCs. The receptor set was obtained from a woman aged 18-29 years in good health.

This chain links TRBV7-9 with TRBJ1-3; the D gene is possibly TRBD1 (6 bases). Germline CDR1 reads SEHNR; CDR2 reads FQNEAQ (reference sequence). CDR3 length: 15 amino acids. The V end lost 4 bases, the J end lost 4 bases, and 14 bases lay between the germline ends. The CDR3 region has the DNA TGTGCCAGCAGCTCGAGGGGGACGGAAGGAAACACCATATATTTT. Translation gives CASSSRGTEGNTIYF.

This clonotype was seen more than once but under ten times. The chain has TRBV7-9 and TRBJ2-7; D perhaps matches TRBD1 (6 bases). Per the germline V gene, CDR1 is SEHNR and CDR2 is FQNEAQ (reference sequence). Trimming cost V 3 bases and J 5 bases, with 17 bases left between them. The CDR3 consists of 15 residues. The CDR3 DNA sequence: TGTGCCAGCAGCTTCGGCCCAGGACAGTCCCACGAGCAGTACTTC. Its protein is CASSFGPGQSHEQYF.

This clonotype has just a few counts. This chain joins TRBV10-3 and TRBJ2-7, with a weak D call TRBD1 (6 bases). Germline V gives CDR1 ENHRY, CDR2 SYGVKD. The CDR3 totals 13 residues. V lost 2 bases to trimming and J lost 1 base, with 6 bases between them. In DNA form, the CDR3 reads TGTGCCATCAGTGAGACAGGGTCCTACGAGCAGTACTTC. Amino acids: CAISETGSYEQYF.

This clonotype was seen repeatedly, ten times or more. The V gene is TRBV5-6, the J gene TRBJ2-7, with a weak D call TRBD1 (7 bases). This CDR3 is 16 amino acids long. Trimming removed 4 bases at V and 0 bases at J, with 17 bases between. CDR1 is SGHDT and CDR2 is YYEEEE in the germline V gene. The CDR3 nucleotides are TGTGCCAGCAGCCGAAGGGGGGACAGAAACTCCTACGAGCAGTACTTC. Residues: CASSRRGDRNSYEQYF.

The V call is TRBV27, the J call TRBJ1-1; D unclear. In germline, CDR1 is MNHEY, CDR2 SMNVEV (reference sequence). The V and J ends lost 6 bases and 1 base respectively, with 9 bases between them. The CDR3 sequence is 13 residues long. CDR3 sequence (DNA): TGTGCCAGCAGCCCGACTCCGAACACTGAAGCTTTCTTT. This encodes CASSPTPNTEAFF.

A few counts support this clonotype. Written as DNA, the CDR3 is TGTGCCACCAGCAGAGGCGGCCCCACCGGCGAGCAGTACTTC. Translating gives CATSRGGPTGEQYF. The V and J genes are TRBV15 and TRBJ2-7; D unclear. This CDR3 is 14 amino acids long. V was cut by 1 base and J by 6 bases, with 13 bases left in between. CDR1 is LNHNV and CDR2 is YYDKDF in the germline V gene (reference sequence).

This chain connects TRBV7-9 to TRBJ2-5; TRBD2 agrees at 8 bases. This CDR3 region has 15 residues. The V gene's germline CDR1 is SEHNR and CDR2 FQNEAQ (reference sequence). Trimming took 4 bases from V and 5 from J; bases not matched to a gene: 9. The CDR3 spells CASSSSGGAYETQYF. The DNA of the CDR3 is TGTGCCAGCAGCTCAAGCGGGGGTGCATATGAGACCCAGTACTTC.

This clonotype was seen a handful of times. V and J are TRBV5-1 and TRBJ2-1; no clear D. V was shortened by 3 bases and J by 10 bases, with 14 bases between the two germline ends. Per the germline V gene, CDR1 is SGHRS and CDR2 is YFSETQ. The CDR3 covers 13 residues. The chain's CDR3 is CASSSFSSEEQFF. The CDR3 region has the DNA TGCGCCAGCAGCTCTTTCAGCTCCGAAGAGCAGTTCTTC.

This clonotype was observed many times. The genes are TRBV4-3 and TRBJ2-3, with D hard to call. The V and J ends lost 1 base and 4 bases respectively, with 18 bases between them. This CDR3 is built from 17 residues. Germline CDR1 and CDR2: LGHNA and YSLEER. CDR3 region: CASSQGGRPGLSDTQYF. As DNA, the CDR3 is TGCGCCAGCAGCCAAGGGGGTCGACCGGGTCTTTCAGATACGCAGTATTTT.

CDR3 DNA: TGCAGTGCCAAGGGAGGGGGGAGATGGGCCTACGAGCAGTACTTC. It codes for CSAKGGGRWAYEQYF. This chain connects TRBV20-1 to TRBJ2-7; weak D call: TRBD2 (7 bases). The CDR3 sequence is 15 residues long. Per the germline V gene, CDR1 is DFQATT and CDR2 is SNEGSKA (reference sequence). V gave up 6 bases and J gave up 2 bases, with 20 bases separating them.

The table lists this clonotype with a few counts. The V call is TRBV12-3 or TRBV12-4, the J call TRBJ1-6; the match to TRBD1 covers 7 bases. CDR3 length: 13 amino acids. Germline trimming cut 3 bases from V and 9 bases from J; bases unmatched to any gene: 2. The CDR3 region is CASSLGQFSPLHF. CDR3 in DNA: TGTGCCAGCAGTTTGGGACAGTTTTCACCCCTCCACTTT.

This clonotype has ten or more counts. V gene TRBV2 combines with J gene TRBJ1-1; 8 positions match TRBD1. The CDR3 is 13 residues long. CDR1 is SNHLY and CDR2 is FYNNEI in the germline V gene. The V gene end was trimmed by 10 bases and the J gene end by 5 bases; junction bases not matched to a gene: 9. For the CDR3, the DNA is TGTGCCACCAAAATTAACAGGGGGACTGAAGCTTTCTTT. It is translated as CATKINRGTEAFF.

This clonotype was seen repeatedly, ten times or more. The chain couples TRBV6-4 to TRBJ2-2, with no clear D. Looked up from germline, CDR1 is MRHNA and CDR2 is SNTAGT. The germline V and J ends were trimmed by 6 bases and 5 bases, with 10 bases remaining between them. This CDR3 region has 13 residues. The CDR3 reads CASRREKTGELFF. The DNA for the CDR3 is TGTGCCAGCAGGAGAGAGAAGACCGGGGAGCTGTTTTTT.

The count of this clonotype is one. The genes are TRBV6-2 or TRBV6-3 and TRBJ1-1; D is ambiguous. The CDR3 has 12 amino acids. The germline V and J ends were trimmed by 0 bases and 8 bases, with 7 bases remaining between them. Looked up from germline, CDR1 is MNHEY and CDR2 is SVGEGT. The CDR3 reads CASSYSETEAFF. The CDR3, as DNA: TGTGCCAGCAGTTACTCGGAGACGGAAGCTTTCTTT.

The chain's CDR3 is CSVGRRELVSYNEQFF. In nucleotides, the CDR3 is TGCAGCGTTGGGCGAAGGGAGCTAGTTTCCTACAATGAGCAGTTCTTC. This chain uses TRBV29-1 with TRBJ2-1; D is perhaps TRBD2 (5 bases). Trimming pared 4 bases from V and 1 base from J, leaving 17 bases between. The CDR3 has 16 residues. CDR1 SQVTM and CDR2 ANQGSEA come from the germline V gene.

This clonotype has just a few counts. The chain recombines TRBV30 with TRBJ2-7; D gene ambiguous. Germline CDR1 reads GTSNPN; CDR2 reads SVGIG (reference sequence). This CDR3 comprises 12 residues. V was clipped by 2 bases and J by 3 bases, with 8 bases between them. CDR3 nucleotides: TGTGCCTGGAGTACTCTAATCTACGAGCAGTACTTC. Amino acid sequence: CAWSTLIYEQYF.

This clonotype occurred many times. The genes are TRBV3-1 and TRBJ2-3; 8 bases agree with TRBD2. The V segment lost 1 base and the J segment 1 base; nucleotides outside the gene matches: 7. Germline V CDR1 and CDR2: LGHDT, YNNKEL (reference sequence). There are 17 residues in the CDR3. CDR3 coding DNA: TGTGCCAGCAGCCAAGCACCCGGGAGGGCCGGCACAGATACGCAGTATTTT. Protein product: CASSQAPGRAGTDTQYF.

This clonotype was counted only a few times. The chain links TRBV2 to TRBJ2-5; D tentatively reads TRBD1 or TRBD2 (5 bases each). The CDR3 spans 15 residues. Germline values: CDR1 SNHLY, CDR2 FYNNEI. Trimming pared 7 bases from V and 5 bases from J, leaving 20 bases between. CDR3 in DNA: TGTGCCAGCACCGAAAGTCTGGGGACGGCGGAGACCCAGTACTTC. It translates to CASTESLGTAETQYF.

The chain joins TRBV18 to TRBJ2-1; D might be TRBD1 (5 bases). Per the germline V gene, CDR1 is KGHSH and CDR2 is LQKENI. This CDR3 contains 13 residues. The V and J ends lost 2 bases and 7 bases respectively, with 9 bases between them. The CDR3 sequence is CASSPLGANEQFF. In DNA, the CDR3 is TGTGCCAGCTCACCATTAGGGGCAAATGAGCAGTTCTTC.

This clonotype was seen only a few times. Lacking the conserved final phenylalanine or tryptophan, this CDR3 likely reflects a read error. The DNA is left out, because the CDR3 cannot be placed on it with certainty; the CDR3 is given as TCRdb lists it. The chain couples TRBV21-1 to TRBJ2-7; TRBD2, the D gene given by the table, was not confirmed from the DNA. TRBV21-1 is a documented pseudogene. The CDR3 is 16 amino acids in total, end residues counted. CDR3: CASSRNTLVPPRVGRS.

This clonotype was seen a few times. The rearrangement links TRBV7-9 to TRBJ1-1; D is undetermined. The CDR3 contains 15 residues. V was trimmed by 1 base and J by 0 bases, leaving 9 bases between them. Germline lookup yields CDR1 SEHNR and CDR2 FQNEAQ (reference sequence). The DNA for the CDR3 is TGTGCCAGCAGCTTAGACGGGCGGATGAACACTGAAGCTTTCTTT. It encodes CASSLDGRMNTEAFF.

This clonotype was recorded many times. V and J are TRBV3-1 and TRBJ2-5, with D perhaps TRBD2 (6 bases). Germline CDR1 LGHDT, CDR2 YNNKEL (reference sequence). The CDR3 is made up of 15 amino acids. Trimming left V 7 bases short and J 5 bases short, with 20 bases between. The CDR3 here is CASTRHGTRSETQYF. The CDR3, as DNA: TGTGCCAGCACCCGACATGGGACTCGCAGCGAGACCCAGTACTTC.